A selection of T cell receptor beta chains follows, all from one sample in a study of OX40 agonist ivuxolimab in advanced cancers. Profiling relied on immunoSEQ multiplex PCR, and the TCRdb table lists in-frame clones only, not all of them. This table has approximately 81,000 clones, 85% to 95% appearing once. Sequenced here: CD4+ or CD8+ T cells sorted from blood, sampled in a trial of the OX40 agonist ivuxolimab. Receptors were obtained from an adult with an advanced solid tumor such as melanoma, head and neck, liver or kidney cancer. Both conserved end residues are part of each CDR3. The order of the fields is J gene, V gene, D gene, clone size, CDR3 DNA, CDR3 protein. The D gene is left open where the match is weak. Rows may omit the clone size; those that give it use once, few, many or a size class.

TRBJ2-1 TRBV4-1 TRBD2 . TGCGCCAGCAGCCCGACCGCGGGGGGAAACAATGAGCAGTTCTTC CASSPTAGGNNEQFF
TRBJ2-5 TRBV7-9 TRBD1 . TGTGCCAGCAGCTTCCCGGGACAGGTGGAGACCCAGTACTTC CASSFPGQVETQYF
TRBJ2-1 TRBV15 . . TGTGCCACCAGCAAACAGGGCTATGAGCAGTTCTTC CATSKQGYEQFF
TRBJ2-7 TRBV25-1 . . TGTGCCAGCAGTGAATTGGTCGGGAGCTCCTACGAGCAGTACTTC CASSELVGSSYEQYF
TRBJ2-7 TRBV5-1 TRBD1 . TGCGCCAGCAGCCCGACCAGGGGGCTCTCCTACGAGCAGTACTTC CASSPTRGLSYEQYF
TRBJ2-7 TRBV19 TRBD2 . TGTGCCAGTAGTCACCCGGGGGGAGGGAACGAGCAGTACTTC CASSHPGGGNEQYF
TRBJ2-3 TRBV9 . . TGTGCCAGCAGCTCTCCGAGGGTCACAGATACGCAGTATTTT CASSSPRVTDTQYF
TRBJ2-1 TRBV12-5 TRBD2 . TGTGCTAGTGGTTTTCTAGCGGGAGTGAAAGGGGACAATGAGCAGTTCTTC CASGFLAGVKGDNEQFF
TRBJ2-5 TRBV2 . . TGTGCCAGCAGTGAAAAGGGTACCCAGTACTTC CASSEKGTQYF
TRBJ2-1 TRBV15 TRBD1 . TGTGCCACCAGCACCGGACAGGGGAGCTCCTACAATGAGCAGTTCTTC CATSTGQGSSYNEQFF
TRBJ2-5 TRBV19 TRBD2 . TGTGCCAGTAGTCCCCAGACTAGCGGGAGGTCGGAGGAGACCCAGTACTTC CASSPQTSGRSEETQYF
TRBJ2-3 TRBV28 . . TGTGCCAGTCGCAGGTACTCGGGCACAGATACGCAGTATTTT CASRRYSGTDTQYF
TRBJ1-1 TRBV10-3 . . TGTGCCAGCCTACAGGGACCGAACACTGAAGCTTTCTTT CASLQGPNTEAFF
TRBJ2-1 TRBV11-1 . once TGTGCCAGCAGCTTTAAAACTAGTCCCTACAATGAGCAGTTCTTC CASSFKTSPYNEQFF
TRBJ2-1 TRBV9 . . TGTGCCAGCAGCGCCAGCGGTAGCTCCTACAATGAGCAGTTCTTC CASSASGSSYNEQFF
TRBJ1-1 TRBV27 TRBD1 . TGTGCCAGCGGAAACGGACAGGGAAACACTGAAGCTTTCTTT CASGNGQGNTEAFF
TRBJ2-2 TRBV19 . . TGTGCCAGTACCCGGGTGCCTGGCGGGGAGCTGTTTTTT CASTRVPGGELFF
TRBJ2-7 TRBV6-1 . . TGTGCCAGCACTCCTTCTTTTCTGACAGCCTACGAGCAGTACTTC CASTPSFLTAYEQYF
TRBJ1-5 TRBV19 . . TGTGCCAGTAGTATAGGGGGGGTCCAGCCCCAGCATTTT CASSIGGVQPQHF
TRBJ1-1 TRBV19 . . TGTGCCAGTAGTTCCGGAGAAGCTTTCTTT CASSSGEAFF
TRBJ1-1 TRBV5-1 . . TGCGCCAGCATGGAGGCAGGAGACACTGAAGCTTTCTTT CASMEAGDTEAFF
TRBJ2-7 TRBV5-8 . . TGTGCCAGCAGCTTGGAAATTGGGGGAGCTAATAACGAGCAGTACTTC CASSLEIGGANNEQYF
TRBJ1-1 TRBV7-2 . . TGTGCCAGCAGCCCCAGGGCGGTGAACACTGAAGCTTTCTTT CASSPRAVNTEAFF
TRBJ1-1 TRBV29-1 . . TGCAGCGTCTCCACGGGGTCCCTGAACACTGAAGCTTTCTTT CSVSTGSLNTEAFF
TRBJ2-5 TRBV4-1 . . TGCGCCAGCAGCCAAGTTATCCAAGAGACCCAGTACTTC CASSQVIQETQYF